This entry lists 25 T cell receptor beta chains sequenced from one sample in a study of yellow fever vaccine responses in identical twins. Each CDR3 protein is one row after TCRdb ran MiXCR on the RT-PCR reads. The profile shows 4,000 to 5,000 distinct CDR3 sequences, 85% of them singletons. Here the sequenced sample was T cells from blood (PBMCs), unsorted or a sorted subset (not recorded which), taken before or after yellow fever vaccination (not recorded which). The receptors here all came from a woman aged 18-29 years who received the yellow fever vaccine.

The rearrangement links TRBV3-1 to TRBJ2-7; D remains unclear. Germline V gene lookup returns CDR1 LGHDT and CDR2 YNNKEL (reference sequence). This CDR3 region has 12 residues. V was cut by 1 base and J by 4 bases, with 5 bases left in between. The CDR3 DNA is TGTGCCAGCAGCCAAGTCTCATACGAGCAGTACTTC. This gives the protein CASSQVSYEQYF.

This chain uses TRBV2 with TRBJ2-3; TRBD2 aligns across 9 bases. From germline, CDR1 is SNHLY and CDR2 FYNNEI. CDR3 length: 17 residues. The trim removed 2 bases at V and 2 bases at J, leaving 8 bases unmatched. CDR3 DNA: TGTGCCAGCAGTGAACCCGGGACTAGCAAATACACAGATACGCAGTATTTT. Translating gives CASSEPGTSKYTDTQYF.

This clonotype was observed a single time. The V gene is TRBV2, the J gene TRBJ2-5; TRBD1 agrees at 7 bases. The CDR3 spans 15 residues. V gave up 7 bases and J gave up 5 bases; unmatched junction bases: 13. Germline values: CDR1 SNHLY, CDR2 FYNNEI. CDR3 loop: CASKPTGYQRETQYF. In DNA form, the CDR3 reads TGTGCCAGCAAGCCGACAGGGTACCAGAGGGAGACCCAGTACTTC.

V is TRBV11-1 and J is TRBJ2-1; D is perhaps TRBD2 (5 bases). Between the trimmed V and J ends, which lost 6 bases and 8 bases, there was a span of 14 bases. This CDR3 contains 13 residues. The germline gives CDR1 SGHAT, CDR2 FQDESV (reference sequence). This CDR3 is CASSSPGRDEQFF. The CDR3 bases are TGTGCCAGCAGTTCCCCCGGGCGGGATGAGCAGTTCTTC. Full variable domain (remainder filled in from reference TRBV11-1 and TRBJ2-1): EAEVAQSPRYKITEKSQAVAFWCDPISGHATLYWYRQILGQGPELLVQFQDESVVDDSQLPKDRFSAERLKGVDSTLKIQPAELGDSAMYLCASSSPGRDEQFFGPGTRLTVL.

The chain is built from TRBV7-2 and TRBJ1-2; 9 bases fit TRBD1. Germline CDR1 SGHTA, CDR2 FQGNSA. There are 13 residues in the CDR3. J was trimmed by 4 bases and V by 4 bases; bases with no gene match: 1. The CDR3 region has the DNA TGTGCCAGCAGCTCGACAGGGGGCTATGGCTACACCTTC. Translation gives CASSSTGGYGYTF.

Comment on this clonotype: This CDR3 is missing its conserved last phenylalanine or tryptophan, likely due to a read error. The DNA is omitted, as the CDR3 cannot be located on it reliably, and the CDR3 follows TCRdb's listing. The J gene is TRBJ2-5, the V gene TRBV28; the table names TRBD2, a call not compared with the DNA. The CDR3 adds up to 14 amino acids, both ends counted. CDR1 is MDHEN, CDR2 SYDVKM, per germline. The chain's CDR3 is CASSLQGGQGGEMV.

This chain links TRBV29-1 with TRBJ2-7, with D unclear. This CDR3 has 12 amino acids. V shed 1 base and J shed 4 bases, with 8 bases lying between them. CDR1 and CDR2 (germline): SQVTM, ANQGSEA. CDR3 bases: TGCAGCGTTGAAGTATCGGGTTACGAGCAGTACTTC. Protein: CSVEVSGYEQYF.

The chain employs TRBV6-2 or TRBV6-3 and TRBJ2-7, with 9 nucleotides matching TRBD2. V lost 0 bases, J lost 2 bases, and 5 bases stayed unmatched. Per germline, CDR1 MNHEY and CDR2 SVGEGT. CDR3 length equals 16 residues. This chain's CDR3 is CASSYSTSGITYEQYF. In nucleotides, the CDR3 is TGTGCCAGCAGTTACTCGACTAGCGGAATTACCTACGAGCAGTACTTC.

The chain carries TRBV23-1 and TRBJ1-2; no firm D call. TRBV23-1 carries the ORF label, with uncertain function. The CDR3 spans 15 residues. V dropped 2 bases and J dropped 0 bases, with 10 bases sitting between them. CDR3 DNA: TGCGCCAGCAGTCAAAGGGCACGGCCTAACTATGGCTACACCTTC. Encoded protein: CASSQRARPNYGYTF.

The chain recombines TRBV5-1 with TRBJ1-1, with D uncertain. Per the germline V gene, CDR1 is SGHRS and CDR2 is YFSETQ. The V end was cut by 4 bases, the J end by 2 bases, with 6 bases between. There are 12 residues in the CDR3. The CDR3 DNA is TGCGCCAGCAGCGCGCCCAACACTGAAGCTTTCTTT. It codes for CASSAPNTEAFF.

This clonotype was seen only a few times. V is TRBV11-3 and J is TRBJ2-1, with no clear D. The CDR3 totals 12 residues. The germline gives CDR1 SGHNT, CDR2 YENEEA. The V end lost 5 bases, the J end lost 8 bases, and 10 bases lay between the germline ends. CDR3 sequence reads: CASSLRWDEQFF. The DNA for the CDR3 is TGTGCCAGCAGCCTAAGATGGGATGAGCAGTTCTTC.

The rearrangement uses TRBV11-1 and TRBJ2-7; no reliable D call. The CDR3 contains 16 residues. The germline V and J ends were trimmed by 5 bases and 2 bases, with 19 bases remaining between them. CDR1 SGHAT and CDR2 FQDESV come from the germline V gene (reference sequence). As DNA, the CDR3 is TGTGCCAGCAGCGACCGGACGCCTCGATTTCCCTACGAGCAGTACTTC. Protein sequence: CASSDRTPRFPYEQYF. Combining the CDR3 with reference TRBV11-1 and TRBJ2-7 gives the whole variable domain EAEVAQSPRYKITEKSQAVAFWCDPISGHATLYWYRQILGQGPELLVQFQDESVVDDSQLPKDRFSAERLKGVDSTLKIQPAELGDSAMYLCASSDRTPRFPYEQYFGPGTRLTVT.

V and J are TRBV5-1 and TRBJ2-1, with a weak D call TRBD2 (6 bases). The CDR3 is 13 residues long. CDR1 is SGHRS, CDR2 YFSETQ, per germline. Trimming shortened V by 6 bases and J by 0 bases, and 7 bases separated the two germline ends. DNA for the CDR3: TGCGCCAGCATCGGGAGCTCCTACAATGAGCAGTTCTTC. Its translation: CASIGSSYNEQFF.

The V call is TRBV20-1, the J call TRBJ2-7; D is possibly TRBD1 or TRBD2 (5 bases each). Germline V gives CDR1 DFQATT, CDR2 SNEGSKA (reference sequence). CDR3 size: 14 residues. V lost 0 bases, J lost 0 bases, and 9 bases lay in between. CDR3 region: CSARDRGVSYEQYF. The CDR3 coding sequence is TGCAGTGCTAGAGACCGGGGCGTCTCCTACGAGCAGTACTTC.

V gene TRBV11-1 combines with J gene TRBJ2-2; D gene uncertain. Looked up from germline, CDR1 is SGHAT and CDR2 is FQDESV (reference sequence). CDR3 size: 13 residues. Trimming removed 8 bases from V and 1 base from J, with 8 bases in between. DNA for the CDR3: TGTGCCAGCGACCTGGGGAACACCGGGGAGCTGTTTTTT. Its translation: CASDLGNTGELFF.

This rearrangement joins TRBV23-1 to TRBJ1-4, with D unclear. TRBV23-1 is an ORF for which the function is uncertain. The CDR3 runs 15 residues. V lost 2 bases, J lost 6 bases, and 13 bases lay in between. The chain's CDR3 is CASSQRVGVDEKLFF. For the CDR3, the DNA is TGCGCCAGCAGTCAAAGGGTCGGAGTCGATGAAAAACTGTTTTTT.

The chain is built from TRBV28 and TRBJ2-1, with D perhaps matching TRBD1 (6 bases). CDR1 is MDHEN and CDR2 is SYDVKM in the germline V gene. This CDR3 has 15 amino acids. Between the trimmed V and J ends, which lost 3 bases and 5 bases, there was a span of 14 bases. The CDR3 is CASSLPGQKNNEQFF. Here the CDR3 DNA reads TGTGCCAGCAGTTTGCCTGGACAGAAAAACAATGAGCAGTTCTTC.

The V gene is TRBV12-3 or TRBV12-4, the J gene TRBJ2-1; D not certain. V lost 3 bases, J lost 0 bases, and 9 bases lay in between. This CDR3 spans 15 amino acids. DNA of the CDR3: TGTGCCAGCAGTTTGAACGATCTCTCCTACAATGAGCAGTTCTTC. Protein product: CASSLNDLSYNEQFF.

The gene calls are TRBV15 and TRBJ2-3; 7 bases line up with TRBD2. CDR3 length: 16 residues. Germline CDR1 reads LNHNV; CDR2 reads YYDKDF (reference sequence). V was pared by 4 bases and J by 2 bases, with 9 bases of the junction left unmatched. The CDR3 bases are TGTGCCACCAGCAAACGACTAGCAGTTATCACAGATACGCAGTATTTT. Protein: CATSKRLAVITDTQYF. Full variable domain (missing parts from reference TRBV15 and TRBJ2-3): DAMVIQNPRYQVTQFGKPVTLSCSQTLNHNVMYWYQQKSSQAPKLLFHYYDKDFNNEADTPDNFQSRRPNTSFCFLDIRSPGLGDTAMYLCATSKRLAVITDTQYFGPGTRLTVL.

The V and J genes are TRBV29-1 and TRBJ2-3; 13 nucleotides align to TRBD2. Germline CDR1 and CDR2: SQVTM and ANQGSEA. This CDR3 contains 12 residues. The CDR3 DNA sequence: TGCGCCGGGACTAGCGGGGTAGATACGCAGTATTTT. Protein product: CAGTSGVDTQYF.

The V call is TRBV15, the J call TRBJ2-2, with D hard to call. This CDR3 has 17 residues. From germline, CDR1 is LNHNV and CDR2 YYDKDF (reference sequence). V dropped 0 bases and J dropped 5 bases, with 16 bases sitting between them. The DNA of the CDR3 is TGTGCCACCAGCAGAGATCCCCTTGGGGTTCTAACCGGGGAGCTGTTTTTT. Translating it yields CATSRDPLGVLTGELFF.

This clonotype was counted between two and nine times. The chain carries TRBV7-1 and TRBJ2-4, with unresolved D. TRBV7-1 is marked as an open reading frame, function uncertain. Trimming cost V 1 base and J 10 bases, with 5 bases left between them. This CDR3 is 11 amino acids long. Here the CDR3 DNA reads TGTGCCAGCAGCTCAGGGAGTATTCAGTACTTC. Amino acid sequence: CASSSGSIQYF.

The V gene is TRBV11-1, the J gene TRBJ2-5; 8 bases map to TRBD2. The V segment lost 5 bases and the J segment 4 bases; nucleotides outside the gene matches: 9. In germline, CDR1 is SGHAT, CDR2 FQDESV (reference sequence). The CDR3 is 15 residues long. The CDR3 loop reads CASSLQSGGAETQYF. The CDR3 DNA reads as TGTGCCAGCAGCCTGCAAAGCGGGGGAGCAGAGACCCAGTACTTC.

The rearrangement links TRBV2 to TRBJ2-7; 7 positions agree with TRBD1. V was clipped by 5 bases and J by 0 bases; unmatched bases: 7. CDR1 SNHLY and CDR2 FYNNEI come from the germline V gene. The CDR3 extends over 15 amino acids. CDR3 DNA sequence: TGTGCCAGCAGTTTGGACAGGCTCGGCTCCTACGAGCAGTACTTC. Its translation: CASSLDRLGSYEQYF.

The chain employs TRBV15 and TRBJ2-6, with D perhaps matching TRBD1 (6 bases). Trimming cost V 3 bases and J 1 base, with 13 bases left between them. Germline V gene data show CDR1 as LNHNV and CDR2 as YYDKDF (reference sequence). This CDR3 is 17 amino acids long. The CDR3 here is CATSRRTVVSGANVLTF. CDR3 nucleotides: TGTGCCACCAGCAGGCGGACAGTAGTTTCTGGGGCCAACGTCCTGACTTTC.